What follows describes a single T cell receptor beta chain. The data belong to a study of blood T cell repertoires in COVID-19. Study as a whole: Italy, Spain and the United States were the sources of the convalescent and acute COVID-19 samples. T cells, B-cell-depleted T cells, or PBMCs provided the cDNA or gDNA that served as material.

Methods used by the authors: Using reference gene primer amplification, nucleated cell counts were estimated. Libraries were prepared by immunoSEQ multiplex PCR; TCRdb keeps only in-frame clonotypes and omits some of them. D and trimming were read from the DNA, whereas the V and J calls and clone size are those reported in that table. The repertoire holds 190,000 or so clones, with around nine tenths as singletons. Germline CDR1 is MDHEN and CDR2 is SYDVKM. This CDR3 has 13 residues. J gave up 2 bases and V 6 bases, and 3 bases lay outside the gene matches. The origin of this receptor is a man between 40 and 49 years old with active or convalescent COVID-19. Sequenced input: peripheral blood. The rearrangement uses TRBV28 and TRBJ1-2; the match to TRBD1 covers 7 bases. CDR3 DNA: TGTGCCAGCAGCCTGACAGGGAACTATGGCTACACCTTC. Protein sequence: CASSLTGNYGYTF.